These 25 T cell receptor beta chains were sequenced from one sample in a study of blood T cell repertoires in COVID-19. Data came from immunoSEQ multiplex PCR; TCRdb stores just in-frame clones and leaves some out. The sample shows some 340,000 clones, 90% of them seen only once. Sequenced material: PBMCs or T cells enriched from blood (not recorded which). The receptors were sampled from a woman aged 25 to 39 who had been exposed to COVID-19.

This clone came up a few times. J is TRBJ1-2 and V is TRBV7-2, with D maybe TRBD1 (5 bases). The V gene's germline CDR1 is SGHTA and CDR2 FQGNSA. The CDR3 sequence is 13 residues long. V was shortened by 3 bases and J by 7 bases, with 12 bases between the two germline ends. The CDR3 region has the DNA TGTGCCAGCAGCTTTTCAGGGTTACTTGGCTACACCTTC. It encodes CASSFSGLLGYTF.

This chain joins TRBV7-9 and TRBJ1-2; TRBD1 is a possible D gene (5 bases). CDR1 SEHNR and CDR2 FQNEAQ come from the germline V gene (reference sequence). The CDR3 length is 13 residues. The V end was cut by 4 bases, the J end by 8 bases, with 14 bases between. CDR3 sequence reads: CASSSQSGGGYTF. For the CDR3, the DNA is TGTGCCAGCAGCTCCCAGTCGGGGGGAGGCTACACCTTC.

The chain joins TRBV5-1 to TRBJ2-1, with TRBD1 matching over 7 bases. CDR1 SGHRS and CDR2 YFSETQ come from the germline V gene. The CDR3 runs to 14 residues. V was clipped by 4 bases and J by 7 bases; unmatched bases: 8. In DNA, the CDR3 is TGCGCCAGCAGCCCGGATCTGGGACAGAATGAGCAGTTCTTC. Protein product: CASSPDLGQNEQFF.

CDR3 DNA sequence: TGTGCCAGCAGTCAGGACAGGGCTCAGTCACCCCTCCACTTT. This encodes CASSQDRAQSPLHF. The rearrangement uses TRBV6-5 and TRBJ1-6; TRBD1 matches at 8 bases. The CDR3 spans 14 residues. CDR1 and CDR2 (germline): MNHEY, SVGAGI. The ends lost 5 bases at V and 10 bases at J; junction bases unmatched: 7.

V gene TRBV5-1 combines with J gene TRBJ2-5; D is uncertain. Germline CDR1 is SGHRS and CDR2 is YFSETQ. V was pared by 0 bases and J by 4 bases, with 16 bases between. This CDR3 has 16 amino acids. The CDR3 bases are TGCGCCAGCAGCTTGGAGCCTCCCCTAGGAACAGAGACCCAGTACTTC. It encodes CASSLEPPLGTETQYF.

The chain uses TRBV19 and TRBJ2-1, with 7 bases lining up with TRBD1. After removal of 4 bases from V and 0 bases from J, the junction contained 15 bases not matched to a gene. The CDR3 loop spans 19 amino acids. Germline V lookup: CDR1 LNHDA, CDR2 SQIVND (reference sequence). The CDR3 region has the DNA TGTGCCAGTAGTACAGGGACAGCTGGGATATTAAGCTCCTACAATGAGCAGTTCTTC. Encoded protein: CASSTGTAGILSSYNEQFF. Filled out from reference TRBV19 and TRBJ2-1, the complete variable domain reads DGGITQSPKYLFRKEGQNVTLSCEQNLNHDAMYWYRQDPGQGLRLIYYSQIVNDFQKGDIAEGYSVSREKKESFPLTVTSAQKNPTAFYLCASSTGTAGILSSYNEQFFGPGTRLTVL.

The chain joins TRBV30 to TRBJ1-1; the match to TRBD1 covers 9 bases. Per germline, CDR1 GTSNPN and CDR2 SVGIG (reference sequence). V shed 5 bases, J shed 8 bases, and the junction held 6 bases outside the gene matches. The CDR3 covers 12 residues. CDR3 nucleotides: TGTGCCTGGGGGGACAGGGCCCGGGAAGCTTTCTTT. It codes for CAWGDRAREAFF.

The chain links TRBV6-4 to TRBJ2-3; TRBD1 aligns across 7 bases. After removal of 2 bases from V and 6 bases from J, the junction contained 11 bases not matched to a gene. The CDR3 totals 16 residues. Germline CDR1 MRHNA, CDR2 SNTAGT. The DNA for the CDR3 is TGTGCCAGCAGTGACGAAGGGACAGCTAATCAGGATACGCAGTATTTT. This translates into CASSDEGTANQDTQYF.

The rearrangement uses TRBV19 and TRBJ2-7; possible D gene TRBD1, 6 bases. CDR1 is LNHDA, CDR2 SQIVND, per germline (reference sequence). This CDR3 is built from 13 residues. Trimming removed 0 bases at V and 6 bases at J, with 9 bases between. The CDR3 sequence is CASSIDHRAEQYF. The CDR3 DNA sequence: TGTGCCAGTAGTATAGATCACAGGGCCGAGCAGTACTTC.

The chain joins TRBV6-2 or TRBV6-3 to TRBJ2-3, with TRBD1 matching over 8 bases. Trimming at V came to 4 bases and at J to 0 bases, leaving 3 bases not matched to a gene. Germline V gene lookup returns CDR1 MNHEY and CDR2 SVGEGT. The CDR3 totals 15 residues. The CDR3 here is CASSSWTGSTDTQYF. The CDR3 coding sequence is TGTGCCAGCAGTTCATGGACAGGGAGCACAGATACGCAGTATTTT.

The chain links TRBV29-1 to TRBJ1-4; possible D gene TRBD1, 5 bases. V lost 4 bases, J lost 5 bases, and 14 bases lay in between. CDR3 size: 14 residues. CDR1 and CDR2 (germline): SQVTM, ANQGSEA. In DNA form, the CDR3 reads TGCAGCGTTGGGCACTGGGGCCCCAATGAAAAACTGTTTTTT. This codes for CSVGHWGPNEKLFF. Using reference TRBV29-1 and TRBJ1-4 for the parts outside the CDR3, the full variable domain is SAVISQKPSRDICQRGTSLTIQCQVDSQVTMMFWYRQQPGQSLTLIATANQGSEATYESGFVIDKFPISRPNLTFSTLTVSNMSPEDSSIYLCSVGHWGPNEKLFFGSGTQLSVL.

The genes are TRBV24-1 and TRBJ1-2, with 10 bases fitting TRBD1. V was clipped by 7 bases and J by 7 bases; unmatched bases: 20. Germline V gives CDR1 KGHDR, CDR2 SFDVKD. This CDR3 is built from 18 residues. The CDR3 bases are TGTGCCACCAGCTCAACCGGGCCGGCCGGGACAGGGGAGATTGGCTACACCTTC. Translation gives CATSSTGPAGTGEIGYTF.

The chain recombines TRBV4-2 with TRBJ1-1; D call uncertain. Trimming shortened V by 4 bases and J by 3 bases, and 12 bases separated the two germline ends. This CDR3 comprises 14 residues. Germline V lookup: CDR1 LGHNA, CDR2 YNFKEQ. In DNA form, the CDR3 reads TGTGCCAGCAGCCCGCGGGTTGGGGACACTGAAGCTTTCTTT. This translates into CASSPRVGDTEAFF.

This chain links TRBV4-3 with TRBJ1-5; TRBD1 is a possible D gene (6 bases). Per the germline V gene, CDR1 is LGHNA and CDR2 is YSLEER. CDR3 length: 15 residues. V was clipped by 3 bases and J by 4 bases, with 13 bases between them. CDR3 sequence reads: CASSQDKGVNQPQHF. CDR3 in DNA: TGCGCCAGCAGCCAGGACAAGGGGGTTAATCAGCCCCAGCATTTT.

With regard to this clone: An end of the junction differs from the germline gene, which may be a read error. The chain recombines TRBV7-6 with TRBJ1-6; D unresolved. The CDR3 is 16 residues long. Per germline, CDR1 SGHVS and CDR2 FNYEAQ. Here the CDR3 DNA reads TGTGCCAGCAGTTTACGGTCACAGTCCTCTAATTCACCCCTCCACTTT. Its protein is CASSLRSQSSNSPLHF.

The J gene is TRBJ2-5, the V gene TRBV7-2; 7 bases map to TRBD1. This CDR3 has 14 residues. The ends lost 2 bases at V and 4 bases at J; junction bases unmatched: 4. The germline CDR1 and CDR2 sequences are SGHTA and FQGNSA. The CDR3 nucleotides read TGTGCCAGCAGCTTAAATTACAGGGGAGAGACCCAGTACTTC. Protein product: CASSLNYRGETQYF.

The V and J genes are TRBV18 and TRBJ1-2; D is perhaps TRBD1 (6 bases). The CDR3 is 15 residues long. Looked up from germline, CDR1 is KGHSH and CDR2 is LQKENI. The germline V and J ends were trimmed by 3 bases and 0 bases, with 11 bases remaining between them. The CDR3 protein is CASSPLDRTNYGYTF. The CDR3 DNA sequence: TGTGCCAGCTCACCCCTGGACAGAACTAACTATGGCTACACCTTC.

This clone appeared once. The CDR3 spells CASTLRGQNGYTF. The CDR3 DNA reads TGTGCCAGCACCCTTCGAGGACAGAATGGCTACACCTTC. The J gene is TRBJ1-2, the V gene TRBV2; weak D call: TRBD1 (6 bases). CDR1 and CDR2 from the germline V gene are SNHLY and FYNNEI. The CDR3 sequence is 13 residues long. The germline V and J ends were trimmed by 7 bases and 6 bases, with 15 bases remaining between them.

The genes are TRBV5-1 and TRBJ1-6, with no clear D. Trimming took off 2 bases at V and 10 bases at J, with 16 bases between the two ends. Germline loops: CDR1 SGHRS, CDR2 YFSETQ. The CDR3 sequence is 15 residues long. The CDR3 DNA reads as TGCGCCAGCAGCTTCGACGTCGGTAGCGGGTCACCCCTCCACTTT. Encoded protein: CASSFDVGSGSPLHF.

The CDR3 DNA is TGTGCCAGCAGTTACTCCCGAGGGATGAGCTATGGCTACACCTTC. This translates into CASSYSRGMSYGYTF. V is TRBV6-5 and J is TRBJ1-2; D is uncertain. Trimming shortened V by 0 bases and J by 4 bases, and 12 bases separated the two germline ends. This CDR3 has 15 amino acids. Germline V gene sequence: CDR1 MNHEY, CDR2 SVGAGI.

The genes are TRBV6-5 and TRBJ1-2; D unresolved. The length of the CDR3 is 14 residues. V was pared by 7 bases and J by 8 bases, with 20 bases between. Germline V CDR1 and CDR2: MNHEY, SVGAGI. CDR3 protein: CASNRGSSGLGYTF. The CDR3 DNA is TGTGCCAGCAACCGCGGCTCCTCTGGACTAGGCTACACCTTC.

The chain employs TRBV19 and TRBJ1-3; D is undetermined. V dropped 8 bases and J dropped 0 bases, with 8 bases sitting between them. This CDR3 has 13 amino acids. Germline V gives CDR1 LNHDA, CDR2 SQIVND (reference sequence). CDR3 sequence reads: CASGKSSGNTIYF. The CDR3 DNA reads TGTGCCAGTGGTAAGAGCTCTGGAAACACCATATATTTT.

This chain joins TRBV30 and TRBJ1-1, with D maybe TRBD1 (6 bases). Between the trimmed V and J ends, which lost 5 bases and 4 bases, there was a span of 8 bases. This CDR3 comprises 11 residues. The germline gives CDR1 GTSNPN, CDR2 SVGIG (reference sequence). For the CDR3, the DNA is TGTGCCTGGGGGGGCGGCACTGAAGCTTTCTTT. As protein: CAWGGGTEAFF.

The table lists this clone with a few counts. The J gene is TRBJ1-2, the V gene TRBV4-3, with TRBD1 matching 7 bases. V dropped 0 bases and J dropped 5; count of bases not matched to a gene: 18. Germline loops: CDR1 LGHNA, CDR2 YSLEER. This CDR3 comprises 19 residues. The CDR3 region is CASSQEPKQGRPLLYGYTF. The DNA for the CDR3 is TGCGCCAGCAGCCAAGAGCCCAAACAGGGGCGACCTTTGCTTTATGGCTACACCTTC.

The V gene is TRBV7-2, the J gene TRBJ2-5; 12 bases fit TRBD2. Per the germline V gene, CDR1 is SGHTA and CDR2 is FQGNSA. CDR3 length: 17 amino acids. Trimming removed 5 bases from V and 5 bases from J; junction bases left unmatched: 12. CDR3: CASSTRLAGARRETQYF. The CDR3 nucleotides are TGTGCCAGCAGCACGCGACTAGCGGGGGCCCGGCGGGAGACCCAGTACTTC.